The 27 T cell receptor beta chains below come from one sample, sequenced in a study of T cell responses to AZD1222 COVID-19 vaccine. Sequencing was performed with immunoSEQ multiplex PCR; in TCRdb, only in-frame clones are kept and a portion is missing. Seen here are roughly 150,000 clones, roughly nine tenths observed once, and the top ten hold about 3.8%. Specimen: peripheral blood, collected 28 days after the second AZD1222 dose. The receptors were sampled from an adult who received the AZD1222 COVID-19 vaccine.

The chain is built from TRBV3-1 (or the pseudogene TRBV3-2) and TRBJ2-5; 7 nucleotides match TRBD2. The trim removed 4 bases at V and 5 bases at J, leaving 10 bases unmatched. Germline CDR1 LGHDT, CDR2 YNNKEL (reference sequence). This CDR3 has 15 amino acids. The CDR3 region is CASSRGLGRGETQYF. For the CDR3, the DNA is TGTGCCAGCAGCCGCGGACTAGGTAGAGGCGAGACCCAGTACTTC.

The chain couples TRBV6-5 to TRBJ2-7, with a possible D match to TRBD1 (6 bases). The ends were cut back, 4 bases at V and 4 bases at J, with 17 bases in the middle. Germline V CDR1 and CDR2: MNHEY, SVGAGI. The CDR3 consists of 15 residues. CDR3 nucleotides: TGTGCCAGCAGTTCCCGGGGAAGGGGGATATACGAGCAGTACTTC. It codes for CASSSRGRGIYEQYF.

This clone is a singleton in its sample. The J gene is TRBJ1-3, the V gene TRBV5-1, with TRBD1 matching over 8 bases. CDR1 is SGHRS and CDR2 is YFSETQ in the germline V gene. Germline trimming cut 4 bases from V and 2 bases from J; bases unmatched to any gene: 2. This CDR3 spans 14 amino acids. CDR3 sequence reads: CASSADRAGNTIYF. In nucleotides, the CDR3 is TGCGCCAGCAGCGCGGACAGGGCTGGAAACACCATATATTTT.

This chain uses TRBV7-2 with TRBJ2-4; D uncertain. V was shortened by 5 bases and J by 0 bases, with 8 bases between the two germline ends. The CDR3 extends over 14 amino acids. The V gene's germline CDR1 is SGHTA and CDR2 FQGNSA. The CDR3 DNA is TGTGCCAGCAGCGCCAATGAAGCCAAAAACATTCAGTACTTC. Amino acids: CASSANEAKNIQYF.

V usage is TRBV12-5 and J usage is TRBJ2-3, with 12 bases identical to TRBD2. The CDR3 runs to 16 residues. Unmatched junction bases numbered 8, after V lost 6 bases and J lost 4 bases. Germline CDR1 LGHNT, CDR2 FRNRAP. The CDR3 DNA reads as TGTGCTAGTGGACCTCCACGGACTAGCGGGGCAGATACGCAGTATTTT. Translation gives CASGPPRTSGADTQYF.

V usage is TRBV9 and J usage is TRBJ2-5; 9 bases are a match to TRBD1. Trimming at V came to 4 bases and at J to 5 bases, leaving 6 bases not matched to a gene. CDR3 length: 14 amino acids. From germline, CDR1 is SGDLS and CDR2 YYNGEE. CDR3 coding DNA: TGTGCCAGCAGCCTGGGACAGGGATTTGAGACCCAGTACTTC. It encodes CASSLGQGFETQYF. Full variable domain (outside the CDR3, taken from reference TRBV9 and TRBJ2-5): DSGVTQTPKHLITATGQRVTLRCSPRSGDLSVYWYQQSLDQGLQFLIQYYNGEERAKGNILERFSAQQFPDLHSELNLSSLELGDSALYFCASSLGQGFETQYFGPGTRLLVL.

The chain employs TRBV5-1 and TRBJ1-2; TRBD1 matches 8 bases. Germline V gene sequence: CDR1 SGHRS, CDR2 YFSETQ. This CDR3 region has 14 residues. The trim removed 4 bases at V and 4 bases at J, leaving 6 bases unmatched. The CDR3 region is CASSPGQEGYGYTF. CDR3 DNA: TGCGCCAGCAGCCCGGGACAGGAGGGCTATGGCTACACCTTC. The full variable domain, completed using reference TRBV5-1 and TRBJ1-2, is KAGVTQTPRYLIKTRGQQVTLSCSPISGHRSVSWYQQTPGQGLQFLFEYFSETQRNKGNFPGRFSGRQFSNSRSEMNVSTLELGDSALYLCASSPGQEGYGYTFGSGTRLTVV.

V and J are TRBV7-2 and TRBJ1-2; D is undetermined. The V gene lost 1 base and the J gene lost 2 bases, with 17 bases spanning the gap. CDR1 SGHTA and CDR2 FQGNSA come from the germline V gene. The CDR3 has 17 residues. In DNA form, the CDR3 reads TGTGCCAGCAGCTTAGGAGTCAGCGTGGACCCAAACTATGGCTACACCTTC. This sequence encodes CASSLGVSVDPNYGYTF.

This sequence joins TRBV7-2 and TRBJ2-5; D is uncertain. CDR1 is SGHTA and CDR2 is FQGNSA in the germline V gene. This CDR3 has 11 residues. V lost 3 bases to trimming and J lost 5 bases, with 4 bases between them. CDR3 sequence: CASSFRETQYF. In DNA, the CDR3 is TGTGCCAGCAGCTTTAGGGAGACCCAGTACTTC. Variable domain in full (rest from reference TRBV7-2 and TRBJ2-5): GAGVSQSPSNKVTEKGKDVELRCDPISGHTALYWYRQSLGQGLEFLIYFQGNSAPDKSGLPSDRFSAERTGGSVSTLTIQRTQQEDSAVYLCASSFRETQYFGPGTRLLVL.

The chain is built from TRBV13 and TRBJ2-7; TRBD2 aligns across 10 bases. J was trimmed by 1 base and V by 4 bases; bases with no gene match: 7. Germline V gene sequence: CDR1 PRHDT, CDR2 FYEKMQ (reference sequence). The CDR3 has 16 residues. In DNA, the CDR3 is TGTGCCAGCAGCTGGGGAGCGGGAGGGTCTTCCTACGAGCAGTACTTC. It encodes CASSWGAGGSSYEQYF.

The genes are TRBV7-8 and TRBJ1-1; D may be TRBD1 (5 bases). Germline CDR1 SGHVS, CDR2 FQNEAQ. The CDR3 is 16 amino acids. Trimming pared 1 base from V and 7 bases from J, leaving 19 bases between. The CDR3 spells CASSLGRTLDGNEAFF. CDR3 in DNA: TGTGCCAGCAGCTTAGGAAGGACACTAGACGGGAATGAAGCTTTCTTT.

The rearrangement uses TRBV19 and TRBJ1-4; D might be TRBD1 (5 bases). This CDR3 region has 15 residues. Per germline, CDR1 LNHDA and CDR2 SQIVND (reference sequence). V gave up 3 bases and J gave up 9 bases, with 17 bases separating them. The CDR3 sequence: CASSIFPGPLKKLFF. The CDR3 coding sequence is TGTGCCAGTAGTATTTTTCCGGGACCCCTAAAAAAACTGTTTTTT. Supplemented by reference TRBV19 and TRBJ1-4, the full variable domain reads DGGITQSPKYLFRKEGQNVTLSCEQNLNHDAMYWYRQDPGQGLRLIYYSQIVNDFQKGDIAEGYSVSREKKESFPLTVTSAQKNPTAFYLCASSIFPGPLKKLFFGSGTQLSVL.

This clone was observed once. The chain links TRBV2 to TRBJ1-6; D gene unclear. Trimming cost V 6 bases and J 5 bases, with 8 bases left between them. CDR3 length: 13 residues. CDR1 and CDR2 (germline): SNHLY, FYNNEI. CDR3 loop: CASSPVDNSPLHF. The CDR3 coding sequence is TGTGCCAGCAGCCCCGTGGATAATTCACCCCTCCACTTT.

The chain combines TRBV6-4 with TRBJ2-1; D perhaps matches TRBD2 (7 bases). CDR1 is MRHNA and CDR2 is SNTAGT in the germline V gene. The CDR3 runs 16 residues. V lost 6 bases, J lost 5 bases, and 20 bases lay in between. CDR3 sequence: CASSASGGGDHNEQFF. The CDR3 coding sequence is TGTGCCAGCAGCGCGTCTGGCGGGGGCGACCACAATGAGCAGTTCTTC.

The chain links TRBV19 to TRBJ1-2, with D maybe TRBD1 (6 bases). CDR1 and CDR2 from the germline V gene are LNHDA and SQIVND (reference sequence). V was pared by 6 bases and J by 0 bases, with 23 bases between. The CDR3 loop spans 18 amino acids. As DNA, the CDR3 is TGTGCCAGTAGCACCCAGGGGTTATCCGTTGGGGCTAACTATGGCTACACCTTC. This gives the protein CASSTQGLSVGANYGYTF.

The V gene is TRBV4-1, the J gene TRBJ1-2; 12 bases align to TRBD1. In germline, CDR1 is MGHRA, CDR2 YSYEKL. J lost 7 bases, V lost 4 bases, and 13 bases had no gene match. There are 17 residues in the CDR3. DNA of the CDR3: TGCGCCAGCAGCCCCTCATCTACCGGGACAGGGGGCATTGGCTACACCTTC. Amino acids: CASSPSSTGTGGIGYTF.

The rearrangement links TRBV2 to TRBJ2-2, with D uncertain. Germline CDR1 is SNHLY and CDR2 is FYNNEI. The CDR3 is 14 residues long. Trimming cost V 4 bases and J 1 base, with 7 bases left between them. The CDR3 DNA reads TGTGCCAGCAGTGGTGACCAGAACACCGGGGAGCTGTTTTTT. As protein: CASSGDQNTGELFF.

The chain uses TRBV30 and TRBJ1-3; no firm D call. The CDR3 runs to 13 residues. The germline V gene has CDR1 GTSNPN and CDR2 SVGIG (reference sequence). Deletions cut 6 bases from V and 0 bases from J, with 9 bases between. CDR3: CACEGLSGNTIYF. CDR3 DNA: TGTGCCTGTGAGGGCCTCTCTGGAAACACCATATATTTT.

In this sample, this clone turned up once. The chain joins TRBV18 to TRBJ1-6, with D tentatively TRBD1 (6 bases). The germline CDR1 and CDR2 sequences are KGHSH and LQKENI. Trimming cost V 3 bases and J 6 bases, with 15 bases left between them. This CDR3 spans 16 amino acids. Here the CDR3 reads CASSPEPRQVNSPLHF. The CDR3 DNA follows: TGTGCCAGCTCACCGGAACCTAGACAGGTTAATTCACCCCTCCACTTT. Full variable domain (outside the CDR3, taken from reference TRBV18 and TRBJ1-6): NAGVMQNPRHLVRRRGQEARLRCSPMKGHSHVYWYRQLPEEGLKFMVYLQKENIIDESGMPKERFSAEFPKEGPSILRIQQVVRGDSAAYFCASSPEPRQVNSPLHFGNGTRLTVT.

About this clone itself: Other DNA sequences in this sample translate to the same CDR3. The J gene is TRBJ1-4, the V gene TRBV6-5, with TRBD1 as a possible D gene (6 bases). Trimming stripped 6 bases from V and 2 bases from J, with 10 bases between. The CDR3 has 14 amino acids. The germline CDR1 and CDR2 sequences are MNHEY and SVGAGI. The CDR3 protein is CASRDRATNEKLFF. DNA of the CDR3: TGTGCCAGCAGGGACAGAGCGACTAATGAAAAACTGTTTTTT.

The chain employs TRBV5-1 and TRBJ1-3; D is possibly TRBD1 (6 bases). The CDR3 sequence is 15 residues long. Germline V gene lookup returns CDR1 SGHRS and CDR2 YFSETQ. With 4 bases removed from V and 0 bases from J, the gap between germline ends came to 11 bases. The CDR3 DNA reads TGCGCCAGCAGCGCCGGACAGTCCTCTGGAAACACCATATATTTT. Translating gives CASSAGQSSGNTIYF.

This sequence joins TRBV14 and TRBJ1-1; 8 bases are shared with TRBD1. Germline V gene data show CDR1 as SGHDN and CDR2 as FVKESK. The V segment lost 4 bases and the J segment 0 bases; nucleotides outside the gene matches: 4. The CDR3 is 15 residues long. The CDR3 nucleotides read TGTGCCAGCAGCCGTCGGACAGGGATGAACACTGAAGCTTTCTTT. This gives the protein CASSRRTGMNTEAFF.

The CDR3 DNA is TGTGCCAGCAGTGAATTCGCTCCGGGCGTAGGGTCCTACAATGAGCAGTTCTTC. The encoded protein is CASSEFAPGVGSYNEQFF. V usage is TRBV25-1 and J usage is TRBJ2-1; D not certain. This CDR3 has 18 amino acids. Germline loops: CDR1 MGHDK, CDR2 SYGVNS. V lost 1 base and J lost 1, with 17 bases in between.

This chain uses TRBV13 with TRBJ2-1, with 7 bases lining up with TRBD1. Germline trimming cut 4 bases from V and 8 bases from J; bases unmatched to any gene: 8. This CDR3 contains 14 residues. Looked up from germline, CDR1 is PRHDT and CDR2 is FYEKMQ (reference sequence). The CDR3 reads CASSYRGQSHEQFF. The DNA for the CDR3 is TGTGCCAGCAGCTACAGGGGTCAGTCTCATGAGCAGTTCTTC.

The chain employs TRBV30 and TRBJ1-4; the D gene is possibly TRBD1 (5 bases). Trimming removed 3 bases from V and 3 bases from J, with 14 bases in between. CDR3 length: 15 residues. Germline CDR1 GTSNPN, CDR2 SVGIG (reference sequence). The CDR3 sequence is CAWSKSGTANEKLFF. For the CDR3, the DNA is TGTGCCTGGAGCAAGTCGGGGACTGCTAATGAAAAACTGTTTTTT.

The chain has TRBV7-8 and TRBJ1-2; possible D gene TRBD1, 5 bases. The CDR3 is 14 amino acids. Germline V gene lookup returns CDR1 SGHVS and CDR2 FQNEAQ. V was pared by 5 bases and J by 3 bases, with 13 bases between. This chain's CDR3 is CASSTTDTYYGYTF. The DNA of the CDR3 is TGTGCCAGCAGCACGACGGACACTTACTATGGCTACACCTTC.

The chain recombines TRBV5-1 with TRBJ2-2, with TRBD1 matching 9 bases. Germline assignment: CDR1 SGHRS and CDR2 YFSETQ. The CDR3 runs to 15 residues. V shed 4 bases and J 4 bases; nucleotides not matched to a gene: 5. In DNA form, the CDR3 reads TGCGCCAGCAGCCGGGGGACAGGGTCCACCGGGGAGCTGTTTTTT. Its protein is CASSRGTGSTGELFF.